The 9 T cell receptor beta chains listed next were all sequenced from one sample in a study of blood T cell repertoires in COVID-19. TCRdb keeps only in-frame clones here, not all; method: immunoSEQ multiplex PCR. Counted here are more than 250,000 clones, 87% occurring once; the ten biggest clones make up less than 6%. Sequencing used PBMCs or T cells enriched from blood (not recorded which). The receptor set was obtained from a woman aged 30 to 39 who had recovered from COVID-19.

This rearrangement joins TRBV9 to TRBJ1-2, with 11 bases lining up with TRBD1. V was pared by 3 bases and J by 7 bases, with 8 bases of the junction left unmatched. This CDR3 is built from 15 residues. Germline CDR1 and CDR2: SGDLS and YYNGEE. In DNA, the CDR3 is TGTGCCAGCAGCGCCCGGACAGGGGGCGTTCCTGGCTACACCTTC. This sequence encodes CASSARTGGVPGYTF.

J is TRBJ2-5 and V is TRBV7-3; TRBD1 is a possible D gene (5 bases). V shed 5 bases and J shed 9 bases, with 22 bases lying between them. Germline CDR1 is SGHTA and CDR2 is FQGTGA. The CDR3 contains 15 residues. This CDR3 is CASSPRVSGPAAQYF. As DNA, the CDR3 is TGTGCCAGCAGCCCAAGGGTTTCAGGGCCCGCGGCCCAGTACTTC.

The CDR3: CASSTSGGQLNEQYF. The CDR3 bases are TGTGCCAGCAGCACCAGTGGGGGACAGCTTAACGAGCAGTACTTC. The chain is built from TRBV9 and TRBJ2-7; TRBD1 agrees at 7 bases. Germline assignment: CDR1 SGDLS and CDR2 YYNGEE. Trimming took 4 bases from V and 5 from J; bases not matched to a gene: 12. The CDR3 is made up of 15 amino acids.

Here the CDR3 reads CASSRGSGMNTEAFF. The CDR3 DNA sequence: TGTGCCAGCTCAAGAGGGTCCGGGATGAACACTGAAGCTTTCTTT. This chain connects TRBV18 to TRBJ1-1; D not resolved. Trimming cost V 5 bases and J 0 bases, with 13 bases left between them. The CDR3 covers 15 residues. CDR1 is KGHSH and CDR2 is LQKENI in the germline V gene.

This CDR3 reads CASSTRSTPGETQYF. The CDR3, as DNA: TGTGCCAGTAGTACGAGGTCGACCCCGGGGGAGACCCAGTACTTC. The gene calls are TRBV19 and TRBJ2-5; maybe TRBD2 (5 bases). The germline V gene has CDR1 LNHDA and CDR2 SQIVND (reference sequence). This CDR3 has 15 residues. V lost 4 bases and J lost 5, with 17 bases in between.

This chain uses TRBV6-2 or TRBV6-3 with TRBJ2-2, with 7 bases identical to TRBD1. CDR1 is MNHEY and CDR2 is SVGEGT in the germline V gene. There are 15 residues in the CDR3. J gave up 6 bases and V 5 bases, and 9 bases lay outside the gene matches. In nucleotides, the CDR3 is TGTGCCAGCAGTGTAGCGACAGGGATGGCCGGGGAGCTGTTTTTT. As protein: CASSVATGMAGELFF.

The rearrangement uses TRBV5-1 and TRBJ1-1, with 8 bases aligning to TRBD1. This CDR3 region has 15 residues. CDR1 is SGHRS and CDR2 is YFSETQ in the germline V gene. J was trimmed by 0 bases and V by 6 bases; bases with no gene match: 7. The CDR3 sequence is CASKNRGSLNTEAFF. The CDR3 DNA is TGCGCCAGCAAAAACAGGGGGAGCTTGAACACTGAAGCTTTCTTT.

The V and J genes are TRBV30 and TRBJ2-7, with 8 bases that match TRBD2. In germline, CDR1 is GTSNPN, CDR2 SVGIG (reference sequence). The CDR3 contains 14 residues. With V trimmed by 3 bases and J by 2 bases, 6 bases remained unmatched. The chain's CDR3 is CAWSPGGGPYEQYF. The CDR3 DNA reads TGTGCCTGGAGCCCCGGGGGGGGCCCCTACGAGCAGTACTTC.

A note on this clone: At the DNA level, this CDR3 is encoded by other sequences in the same sample as well. The CDR3 DNA is TGCGCCAGCAGCCTGACAGGGGACACTGAAGCTTTCTTT. Translating gives CASSLTGDTEAFF. The chain links TRBV5-1 to TRBJ1-1; 8 bases align to TRBD1. Germline CDR1 and CDR2: SGHRS and YFSETQ. The CDR3 has 13 residues. J lost 3 bases, V lost 4 bases, and 2 bases had no gene match.